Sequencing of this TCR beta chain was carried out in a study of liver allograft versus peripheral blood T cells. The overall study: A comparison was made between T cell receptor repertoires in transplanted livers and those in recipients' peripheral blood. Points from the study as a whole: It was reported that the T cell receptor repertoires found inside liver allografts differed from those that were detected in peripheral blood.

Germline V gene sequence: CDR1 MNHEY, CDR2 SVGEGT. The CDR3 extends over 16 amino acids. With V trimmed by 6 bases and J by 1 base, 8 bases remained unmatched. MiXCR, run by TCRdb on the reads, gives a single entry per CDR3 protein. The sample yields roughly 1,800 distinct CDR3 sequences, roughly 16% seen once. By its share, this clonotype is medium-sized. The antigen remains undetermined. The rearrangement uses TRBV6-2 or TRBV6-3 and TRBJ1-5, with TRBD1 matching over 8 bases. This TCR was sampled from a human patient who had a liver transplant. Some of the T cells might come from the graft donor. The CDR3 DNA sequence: TGTGCCAGCAGGGGGCAGGGGGCGGGAAGCAATCAGCCCCAGCATTTT. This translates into CASRGQGAGSNQPQHF.